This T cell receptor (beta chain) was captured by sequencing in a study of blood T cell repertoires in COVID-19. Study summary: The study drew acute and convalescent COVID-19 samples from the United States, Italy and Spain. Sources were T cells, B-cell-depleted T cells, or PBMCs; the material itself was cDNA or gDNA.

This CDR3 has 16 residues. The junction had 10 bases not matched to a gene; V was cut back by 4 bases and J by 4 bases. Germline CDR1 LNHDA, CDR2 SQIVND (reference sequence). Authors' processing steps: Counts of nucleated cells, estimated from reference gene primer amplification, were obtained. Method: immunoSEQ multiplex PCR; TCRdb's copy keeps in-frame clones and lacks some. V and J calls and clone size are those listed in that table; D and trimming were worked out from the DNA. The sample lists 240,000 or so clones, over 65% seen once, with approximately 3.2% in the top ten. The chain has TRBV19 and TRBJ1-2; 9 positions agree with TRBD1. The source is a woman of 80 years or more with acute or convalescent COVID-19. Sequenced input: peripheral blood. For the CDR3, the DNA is TGTGCCAGTAGTACTGGGACAGGGAATACGGGCTATGGCTACACCTTC. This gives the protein CASSTGTGNTGYGYTF. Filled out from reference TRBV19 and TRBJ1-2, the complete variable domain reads DGGITQSPKYLFRKEGQNVTLSCEQNLNHDAMYWYRQDPGQGLRLIYYSQIVNDFQKGDIAEGYSVSREKKESFPLTVTSAQKNPTAFYLCASSTGTGNTGYGYTFGSGTRLTVV.